The clone carrying this T cell receptor beta chain was seen many times. The antigen is undetermined. Time point in this sample: newly diagnosed GD, antithyroid drugs for less than 3 months. From RNA extracted from PBMCs, the TCR library was made. These data come from a study of regulatory T cells in long-lasting Graves disease. General observations from the study: Newly diagnosed disease favored TRBV20-1 and TRBJ2-1 over persistent disease.

The germline gives CDR1 SQVTM, CDR2 ANQGSEA. This CDR3 spans 13 amino acids. Deletions cut 5 bases from V and 2 bases from J, with 9 bases between. According to the study, TCR beta libraries were built with iRepertoire HTBI primers and CDR3-region Arm-PCR. TCRdb re-derived calls from the multiplex PCR reads in MiXCR, one entry per CDR3 protein. The repertoire consists of around 500,000 distinct CDR3 sequences, with less than 15% occurring once and the leading ten covering roughly a tenth. Separately, the same data were catalogued under a study of T cells in Graves' hyperthyroidism and ophthalmopathy. From that report: The study used the HTBI primer set for a first-round RT-PCR of the TCR CDR3.

The rearrangement joins TRBV29-1 to TRBJ1-4, with TRBD1 as a possible D gene (6 bases). This TCR was recovered from a man aged 25 to 40 with Graves disease. Sequencing was performed on peripheral blood mononuclear cells (PBMCs), taken at new diagnosis, from a patient treated with antithyroid drugs. DNA of the CDR3: TGCAGCGTTCAAAGGGGGACTAATGAAAAACTGTTTTTT. The encoded protein is CSVQRGTNEKLFF.